This T cell receptor (beta chain) was sequenced in a study of PD-1 blockade in classical Hodgkin lymphoma. At the level of the study: The nivolumab dose that patients received was 3 mg/kg, given intravenously every 2 weeks.

Here immunoSEQ multiplex PCR was the method, and the copy in TCRdb shows in-frame clones only, minus some. This table has about 98,000 clones, 80% to 95% appearing once. After autologous stem cell transplantation all patients relapsed, and prior brentuximab vedotin exposure differed between cohorts. CDR3 length equals 15 residues. In germline, CDR1 is MNHNY, CDR2 SVGAGI (reference sequence). Trimming removed 8 bases from V and 2 bases from J, with 16 bases in between. This receptor was identified in a human donor with classical Hodgkin lymphoma. V and J are TRBV6-6 and TRBJ1-5, with a possible D match to TRBD1 (5 bases). Here the sequenced sample was peripheral blood mononuclear cells (PBMCs), taken at baseline. The CDR3 bases are TGTGCCAGCTCCTCGGGGAGGGGCGGCAATCAGCCCCAGCATTTT. Translating it yields CASSSGRGGNQPQHF.